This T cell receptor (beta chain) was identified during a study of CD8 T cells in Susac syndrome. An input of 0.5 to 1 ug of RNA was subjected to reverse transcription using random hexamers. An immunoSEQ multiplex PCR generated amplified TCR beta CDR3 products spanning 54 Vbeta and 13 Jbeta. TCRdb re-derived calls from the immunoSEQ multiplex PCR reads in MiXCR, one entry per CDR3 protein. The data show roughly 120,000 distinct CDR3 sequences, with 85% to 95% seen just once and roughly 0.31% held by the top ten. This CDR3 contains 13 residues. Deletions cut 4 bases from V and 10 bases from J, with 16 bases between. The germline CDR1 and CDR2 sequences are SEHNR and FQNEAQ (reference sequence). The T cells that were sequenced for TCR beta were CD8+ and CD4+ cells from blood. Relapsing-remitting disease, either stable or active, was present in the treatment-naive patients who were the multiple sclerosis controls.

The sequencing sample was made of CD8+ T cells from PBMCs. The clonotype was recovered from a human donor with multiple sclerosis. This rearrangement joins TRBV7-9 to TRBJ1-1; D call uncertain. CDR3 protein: CASSSRPSDAAFF. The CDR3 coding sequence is TGTGCCAGCAGCTCCAGACCCTCGGATGCAGCTTTCTTT. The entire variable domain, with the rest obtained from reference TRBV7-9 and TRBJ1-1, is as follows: DTGVSQNPRHKITKRGQNVTFRCDPISEHNRLYWYRQTLGQGPEFLTYFQNEAQLEKSRLLSDRFSAERPKGSFSTLEIQRTEQGDSAMYLCASSSRPSDAAFFGQGTRLTVV.